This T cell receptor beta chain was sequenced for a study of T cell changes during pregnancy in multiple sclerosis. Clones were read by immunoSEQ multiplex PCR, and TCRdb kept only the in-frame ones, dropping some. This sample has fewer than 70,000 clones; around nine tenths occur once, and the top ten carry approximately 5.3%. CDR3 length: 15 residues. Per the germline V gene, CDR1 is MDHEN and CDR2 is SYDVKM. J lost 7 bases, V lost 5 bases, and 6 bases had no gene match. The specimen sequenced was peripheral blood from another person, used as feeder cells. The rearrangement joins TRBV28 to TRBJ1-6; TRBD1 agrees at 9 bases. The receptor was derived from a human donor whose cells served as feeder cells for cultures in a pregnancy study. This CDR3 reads CASSTRQGDNSPLHF. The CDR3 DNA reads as TGTGCCAGCAGTACGAGACAGGGGGACAATTCACCCCTCCACTTT.